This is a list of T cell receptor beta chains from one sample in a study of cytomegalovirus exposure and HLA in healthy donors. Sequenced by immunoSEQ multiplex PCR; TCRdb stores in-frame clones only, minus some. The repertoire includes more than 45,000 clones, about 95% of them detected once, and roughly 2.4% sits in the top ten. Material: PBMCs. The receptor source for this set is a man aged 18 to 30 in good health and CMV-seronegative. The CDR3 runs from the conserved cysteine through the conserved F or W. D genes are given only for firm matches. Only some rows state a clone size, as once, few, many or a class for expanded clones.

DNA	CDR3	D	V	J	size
TGTGCCACCAGCAGAGCCCTAGCGGTTCCCAATACGCAGTATTTT	CATSRALAVPNTQYF	TRBD2	TRBV15	TRBJ2-3	-
TGTGCCAGCAGCTATACTAGCGGGAGACACGAGCAGTACTTC	CASSYTSGRHEQYF	TRBD2	TRBV6-6	TRBJ2-7	-
TGTGCCAGCAGTTCCAGGTCGGGGGGCGAGACCCAGTACTTC	CASSSRSGGETQYF	-	TRBV28	TRBJ2-5	-
TGTGCCAGCAGCGGACGGGAGCGGGGGAGCACAGATACGCAGTATTTT	CASSGRERGSTDTQYF	TRBD2	TRBV9	TRBJ2-3	-
TGCGCCAGCAGCGAACAGGGGATGGGCGAGACCCAGTACTTC	CASSEQGMGETQYF	TRBD1	TRBV5-1	TRBJ2-5	-
TGTGCCAGCAGTTTCTTCGCGGTCGGACAGGGTCCCTACTACGAGCAGTACTTC	CASSFFAVGQGPYYEQYF	TRBD1	TRBV27	TRBJ2-7	-
TGTGCCAGCAGCTTGGGCCAGGGCAGGGAGACCCAGTACTTC	CASSLGQGRETQYF	-	TRBV5-8	TRBJ2-5	-
TGTGCCAGCAGCTTGTGGACAGGGGGAGTTGCCAGAGAAAAACTGTTTTTT	CASSLWTGGVAREKLFF	TRBD1	TRBV5-4	TRBJ1-4	once
TGTGCCAGCAGCCGGGACAGGGGGCAAGAGACCCAGTACTTC	CASSRDRGQETQYF	TRBD1	TRBV7-2	TRBJ2-5	-
TGTGCCAGCAGCTCCCGACAGGGGCCTAATGAAAAACTGTTTTTT	CASSSRQGPNEKLFF	TRBD1	TRBV9	TRBJ1-4	-
TGTGCCAGCAGTTTACGGGGGAACTCCTACGAGCAGTACTTC	CASSLRGNSYEQYF	-	TRBV27	TRBJ2-7	-
TGTGCCAGCAGTTTATCGACGGGACTAGCGAACACCGGGGAGCTGTTTTTT	CASSLSTGLANTGELFF	TRBD2	TRBV27	TRBJ2-2	-
TGTGCCAGCTCACCAGACGGGGGGATAGGATACGAGCAGTACTTC	CASSPDGGIGYEQYF	TRBD2	TRBV18	TRBJ2-7	-
TGTGCCAGCGGCCCGATAGCAGCCGAGCAGTACTTC	CASGPIAAEQYF	-	TRBV6-1	TRBJ2-7	-
TGTGCCAGTAGCCCCGGGGTTAGCAATCAGCCCCAGCATTTT	CASSPGVSNQPQHF	-	TRBV19	TRBJ1-5	once
TGTGCCAGCAGCCCGAGGGTAGCGGGAGTAGGGGAGACCCAGTACTTC	CASSPRVAGVGETQYF	TRBD2	TRBV7-2	TRBJ2-5	once
TGCGCCAGCAGCTTAACGGACTACACAGATACGCAGTATTTT	CASSLTDYTDTQYF	-	TRBV5-1	TRBJ2-3	-
TGTGCCAGCAGCTCTTCCCTGGGCAACCCGAACACTGAAGCTTTCTTT	CASSSSLGNPNTEAFF	-	TRBV7-9	TRBJ1-1	-
TGTGCCAGCAGCTTAAATAGTTTCACTGAAGCTTTCTTT	CASSLNSFTEAFF	-	TRBV11-2	TRBJ1-1	-
TGTGCCAGCAGTGAAACACAGGGAATTACTTTCTTT	CASSETQGITFF	-	TRBV6-1	TRBJ1-1	-
TGTGCCAGCAGCTTAGGGGACCCAGGGGGACATACGCAGTATTTT	CASSLGDPGGHTQYF	TRBD1	TRBV7-2	TRBJ2-3	-
TGTGCCTGCCCCCTAGCGGGAGCCAACACCGGGGAGCTGTTTTTT	CACPLAGANTGELFF	TRBD2	TRBV30	TRBJ2-2	-
TGCAGCGTCGGGACTAGCGGGACCGCCTATACGCAGTATTTT	CSVGTSGTAYTQYF	TRBD2	TRBV29-1	TRBJ2-3	-
TGCAGCGTTGAACGGCCAGGGAACGCCGGGGAGCTGTTTTTT	CSVERPGNAGELFF	-	TRBV29-1	TRBJ2-2	-
TGTGCCAGTACGACCGGGGAGGGGCTGGGGGAAAAACTGTTTTTT	CASTTGEGLGEKLFF	-	TRBV19	TRBJ1-4	-
TGTGCCAGCAGTTACGCTGGGGGCGCGACCGGGGAGCTGTTTTTT	CASSYAGGATGELFF	-	TRBV6-5	TRBJ2-2	few
TGTGCCAGCAGCTTCCGACAGGGGATCTTGAACACTGAAGCTTTCTTT	CASSFRQGILNTEAFF	TRBD1	TRBV11-2	TRBJ1-1	-
TGCAGCGTTGCCCGGGGGTCGGGCAATCAGCCCCAGCATTTT	CSVARGSGNQPQHF	-	TRBV29-1	TRBJ1-5	-
TGTGCCAGCAGCGCCCTAAGAAATGAGCAGTTCTTC	CASSALRNEQFF	-	TRBV7-9	TRBJ2-1	-
TGTGCCAGCAGTGACATCAACAGGGGGCTCATGACTGAAGCTTTCTTT	CASSDINRGLMTEAFF	TRBD1	TRBV6-4	TRBJ1-1	-
TGCAGCGTTGAAGATTTGGAGACAGGGGCTTCTTCCGGCTACACCTTC	CSVEDLETGASSGYTF	TRBD1	TRBV29-1	TRBJ1-2	once
TGTGCCAGTAGTCCCCTGACAGGCTTCAATCAGCCCCAGCATTTT	CASSPLTGFNQPQHF	-	TRBV19	TRBJ1-5	-
TGTGCCAGCACAGGGGCTGACAGCTCCTACAATGAGCAGTTCTTC	CASTGADSSYNEQFF	-	TRBV27	TRBJ2-1	-
TGCGCCAGCACAGCGACAGGAACAGAGACCCAGTACTTC	CASTATGTETQYF	-	TRBV5-1	TRBJ2-5	-
TGTGCCAGTAGTAAAGTAGGCTCGACTCCCCTACGAGGGCAGTACTTC	CASSKVGSTPLRGQYF	-	TRBV19	TRBJ2-7	-
TGCGCCAGCAGCCAAATGTTTATGAGGACAGGGTTTCTCGAGCAGTACTTC	CASSQMFMRTGFLEQYF	TRBD1	TRBV4-1	TRBJ2-7	-
TGCGCCAGCAGCCAAGAGGTGGGACAGGTGGGCACTGAAGCTTTCTTT	CASSQEVGQVGTEAFF	TRBD1	TRBV4-1	TRBJ1-1	-
TGTGCCAGCAGCTTAGCGTGGCTAGCGGGAGGGCCAGATCGATCCTACAATGAGCAGTTCTTC	CASSLAWLAGGPDRSYNEQFF	TRBD2	TRBV7-2	TRBJ2-1	-
TGTGCCAGCAGCACCATCTCCGGGACTAACAATGAGCAGTTCTTC	CASSTISGTNNEQFF	TRBD2	TRBV11-2	TRBJ2-1	-
TGTGCCAGCAGACTAGCGGGATTCTACAATGAGCAGTTCTTC	CASRLAGFYNEQFF	TRBD2	TRBV6-1	TRBJ2-1	-
TGCGCCAGCAGCTTGGTAGGGGGTTCCTACAATGAGCAGTTCTTC	CASSLVGGSYNEQFF	-	TRBV5-1	TRBJ2-1	-
TGCGCCAGCAGCACGAACAGAAACACTGAAGCTTTCTTT	CASSTNRNTEAFF	-	TRBV5-1	TRBJ1-1	-
TGTGCTAGTGGTTTTATACTAGCGGGAGGGAACTACGAGCAGTACTTC	CASGFILAGGNYEQYF	TRBD2	TRBV12-5	TRBJ2-7	-
TGTGCCACATCGGGACAGCCCGGGAACGAGCAGTACTTC	CATSGQPGNEQYF	TRBD1	TRBV30	TRBJ2-7	-
TGTGCCAGCAGTTACCAATGGACAGGGGGAGGCTACACCTTC	CASSYQWTGGGYTF	TRBD1	TRBV6-5	TRBJ1-2	-
TGCGCCAGCAGCTTGGGTACTAGCGGGAGCACAGATACGCAGTATTTT	CASSLGTSGSTDTQYF	TRBD2	TRBV5-1	TRBJ2-3	-
TGTGCCAGCAGTTTCACCCCGGGACAGGGGAACGAGCAGTACTTC	CASSFTPGQGNEQYF	TRBD1	TRBV27	TRBJ2-7	-
TGTGCCAGCAGTTTCACAGGAGACTATGGCTACACCTTC	CASSFTGDYGYTF	-	TRBV6-5	TRBJ1-2	-
TGTGCCAGTAGCGTCACCGGCGGGTCTGGCGGCTACACCTTC	CASSVTGGSGGYTF	-	TRBV19	TRBJ1-2	-
TGTGCCAGCAGCTTAGATCAGACTAGTTGGTTGTACTTC	CASSLDQTSWLYF	-	TRBV11-3	TRBJ2-7	-
TGTGCCAGCAGCTTGGACAGTGCTTTCTACGAGCAGTACTTC	CASSLDSAFYEQYF	-	TRBV5-8	TRBJ2-7	-
TGTGCCAGCAGCTTAGGGCTAGCGGGGCACAATGAGCAGTTCTTC	CASSLGLAGHNEQFF	TRBD2	TRBV7-2	TRBJ2-1	-
TGTGCCAGCAGTTACTCCCAGGATTCTGGGGCCAACGTCCTGACTTTC	CASSYSQDSGANVLTF	-	TRBV6-5	TRBJ2-6	-
TGTGCCAGCAGCGTGAAACGGACAGGGGTGAACTATGGCTACACCTTC	CASSVKRTGVNYGYTF	TRBD1	TRBV7-8	TRBJ1-2	-
TGTGCCAGCAGTTTTCCCCCCCCCGAGGGACTAGCGGGCTTTTCCTACGAGCAGTACTTC	CASSFPPPEGLAGFSYEQYF	TRBD2	TRBV28	TRBJ2-7	-